This T cell receptor beta chain appears in the sequencing data of a study of cytomegalovirus exposure and HLA in healthy donors. Study-level results: Some TCR beta chains (roughly 160 of them) were listed as cytomegalovirus-associated.

Comment on this clone: The antigen is not known.

13 Jbeta primers and 60 Vbeta primers were used for the PCR. The assay was immunoSEQ multiplex PCR, and TCRdb's table has in-frame clones only and misses some. The sample has about 280,000 clones; 85% to 90% are singletons. The V and J ends lost 5 bases and 4 bases, in that order; junction bases with no gene match: 12. The CDR3 length is 16 residues. Germline assignment: CDR1 LNHDA and CDR2 SQIVND (reference sequence). The rearrangement links TRBV19 to TRBJ2-7; TRBD1 matches at 9 bases. The receptor was isolated from a woman aged 18-29 years in good health and CMV-seronegative. The sequenced sample consisted of PBMCs. The CDR3 nucleotides read TGTGCCAGTAGTGTCGAAGGGACAGGGAAGTCTTACGAGCAGTACTTC. It encodes CASSVEGTGKSYEQYF.